Listed here is a single T cell receptor (beta chain). Its antigen is undetermined. This record comes from a study of T-cell memory formation after mild COVID-19. At the level of the study: For the most part, TCR clusters were specific to one donor.

Study-wide points: Among CD4+ contracting clones, most were CM and EM, and CD8+ ones EMRA. Some clones that responded were present in memory (sampled pre-infection), which suggests cross-reactive memory joined.

Germline lookup yields CDR1 SEHNR and CDR2 FQNEAQ (reference sequence). V gave up 1 base and J gave up 3 bases, with 9 bases separating them. The CDR3 has 15 residues. With constant-segment primers, 5'RACE yielded cDNA libraries of TCR alpha and TCR beta that carried sample barcodes and UMIs. TCRdb used MiXCR to reprocess the 5' RACE reads, holding one entry per CDR3 protein. The table lists about 420,000 distinct CDR3 sequences, 20% to 30% of them singletons. The chain employs TRBV7-9 and TRBJ2-2, with D possibly being TRBD1 (6 bases). The TCR sequence derives from an adult woman who had mild COVID-19 (a few samples of this study predate the infection). Cell type and time point are not known. Specimen: PBMCs or a T cell subset sorted from them (not recorded which). In nucleotides, the CDR3 is TGTGCCAGCAGCTTAGGAGGGACATACACCGGGGAGCTGTTTTTT. Its protein is CASSLGGTYTGELFF.